This T cell receptor (beta chain) comes out of a study of blood T cell repertoires in COVID-19. As for the study in general: Researchers got acute and convalescent COVID-19 samples from the United States, Italy and Spain.

Repertoires were generated with immunoSEQ multiplex PCR, while TCRdb's copy carries only in-frame clones and drops some. The sample has 490,000 or so clones; about nine tenths are singletons. CDR1 and CDR2 (germline): SGHVS, FQNEAQ. Trimming at V came to 5 bases and at J to 3 bases, leaving 9 bases not matched to a gene. The CDR3 length is 18 residues. The study recruited people aged roughly 18 to 100 years across about two dozen US areas. Participants had their cohort set by participant-reported clinical history. This TCR was recovered from a woman aged 55-69 years who had recovered from COVID-19. This chain connects TRBV7-8 to TRBJ2-3; 15 positions agree with TRBD2. Sequencing was done on a sample of PBMCs or T cells enriched from blood (not recorded which). CDR3 in DNA: TGTGCCAGCAGCAATGGACTAGCGGGGGGGCTAGCAACAGATACGCAGTATTTT. It translates to CASSNGLAGGLATDTQYF. Supplemented by reference TRBV7-8 and TRBJ2-3, the full variable domain reads GAGVSQSPRYKVAKRGQDVALRCDPISGHVSLFWYQQALGQGPEFLTYFQNEAQLDKSGLPSDRFFAERPEGSVSTLKIQRTQQEDSAVYLCASSNGLAGGLATDTQYFGPGTRLTVL.